This is a list of T cell receptor beta chains from one sample in a study of T-cell memory formation after mild COVID-19. TCRdb itself ran the 5' RACE reads through MiXCR, one entry per CDR3 protein. The table records 250,000 to 350,000 distinct CDR3 sequences, about 15% of them present only once. The source material was PBMCs or a T cell subset sorted from them (not recorded which). The receptor set was obtained from a man aged 18-30 years who had mild COVID-19 (a few samples of this study predate the infection). Cell type and time point are not known. Both conserved end residues are part of each CDR3. A D gene is named only where the DNA matches it firmly. Not every row has a clone size; where given, it reads once, few, many or a size class.

>-|TRBV14|TRBJ1-5|TRBD1
TGTGCCAGCAGCCACAGACGCGTCAGGGGGCGCCGGGGTAGCAATCAGCCCCAGCATTTT
CASSHRRVRGRRGSNQPQHF
>-|TRBV6-1|TRBJ2-7|TRBD2
TGTGCCAGCCGCGCCGGACTAGCGGGGGCCTCTGCCTACGAGCAGTACTTC
CASRAGLAGASAYEQYF
>few|TRBV19|TRBJ1-2|-
TGTGCCAGGCCGTCCGGGACCCTGTTTTTCTCGGGTTACACCTTC
CARPSGTLFFSGYTF
>few|TRBV5-1|TRBJ1-3|-
TGCGCCAGCAGCTTCGGGGACGGAAACACCATATATTTT
CASSFGDGNTIYF
>-|TRBV7-6|TRBJ2-5|-
TGTGCCAGCAGCGGAGGGATCCAAGAGACCCAGTACTTC
CASSGGIQETQYF
>-|TRBV20-1|TRBJ2-2|-
TGCAGTGCCTTAACGGGACCCACGAACACCGGGGAGCTGTTTTTT
CSALTGPTNTGELFF
>-|TRBV4-2|TRBJ2-1|-
TGTGCCAGCAGCCAAGATATCCCTACGAGGTCCTACAATGAGCAGTTCTTC
CASSQDIPTRSYNEQFF
>few|TRBV20-1|TRBJ2-3|TRBD2
TGCAGTGCTACAATACTAGCGGGGGGGCGGGATACGCAGTATTTT
CSATILAGGRDTQYF
>few|TRBV11-2|TRBJ1-5|-
TGTGCCAGCAGCTTCACAGGGACTCTGCCCCAGCATTTT
CASSFTGTLPQHF
>-|TRBV25-1|TRBJ1-6|-
TGTGCCAGCAGTCGTAGGGAGAGCTCCTATAATTCACCCCTCCACTTT
CASSRRESSYNSPLHF
>-|TRBV5-1|TRBJ2-1|TRBD1
TGCGCCAGCAGCACAGGACAGGGGCTATTAGGGGAGCAGTTCTTC
CASSTGQGLLGEQFF
>few|TRBV28|TRBJ1-2|-
TGTGCCAGCAAAGGCTATGGCTACACCTTC
CASKGYGYTF
>-|TRBV12-3/TRBV12-4|TRBJ1-1|-
TGTGCCAGCAGTTTTGGCCAACGATTAGAAGCTTTCTTT
CASSFGQRLEAFF
>few|TRBV18|TRBJ1-2|-
TGTGCCAGCTCGCCTGACCGGACAAGTAGCTACACCTTC
CASSPDRTSSYTF
>-|TRBV7-3|TRBJ2-1|-
TGTGCCAGCAGCTTTACTGGGGGGCCGGGCAATGAGCAGTTCTTC
CASSFTGGPGNEQFF
>-|TRBV20-1|TRBJ1-5|-
TGCAGTGCCCCAGTGGGGGGCGGCAATCAGCCCCAGCATTTT
CSAPVGGGNQPQHF
>-|TRBV29-1|TRBJ1-1|-
TGCAGCGTTGAAGGGCCCCTAGCTTTCTTT
CSVEGPLAFF
>few|TRBV6-5|TRBJ1-4|-
TGTGCCAGCAGCCTAAAGTGGGCAGCCAGCGAAAAACTGTTTTTT
CASSLKWAASEKLFF
>-|TRBV9|TRBJ2-7|-
TGTGCCAGCAAGTACTGGGAGCAGTACTTC
CASKYWEQYF
>few|TRBV7-2|TRBJ1-6|-
TGTGCCAGTGGGGGGTCCTATAATTCACCCCTCCACTTT
CASGGSYNSPLHF
>-|TRBV29-1|TRBJ1-3|-
TGCAGCGTTCTCAGGTTACCCGGAAACACCATATATTTT
CSVLRLPGNTIYF